The rows below give T cell receptor beta chains drawn from one sample of a study of beta chain features in type 1 diabetes. Clones were read by immunoSEQ multiplex PCR, and TCRdb kept only the in-frame ones, dropping some. The table lists approximately 340,000 clones, more than 13% of them singletons. Material for sequencing was naive CD4+ T cells from blood. The receptors stem from a woman between 18 and 29 years old in good health. CDR3s include the opening cysteine and the closing phenylalanine or tryptophan. A D gene is named only where the DNA matches it firmly. Clone size is given for some rows only: seen once, a few or many times, or a class if the clone is expanded.

d_call: -
j_call: TRBJ2-7
v_call: TRBV21-1
clone_size: -
cdr3_nt: TGTGCCAGCAGCAAAGAGGCGGGAGAGCAGTACTTC
cdr3_aa: CASSKEAGEQYF

d_call: -
j_call: TRBJ2-5
v_call: TRBV13
clone_size: -
cdr3_nt: TGTGCCAGCAGCTTCTTCACTACACAAGAGACCCAGTACTTC
cdr3_aa: CASSFFTTQETQYF

d_call: -
j_call: TRBJ2-3
v_call: TRBV6-5
clone_size: -
cdr3_nt: TGTGCCAGCAGAGAGCCGGGGGATTATACAGATACGCAGTATTTT
cdr3_aa: CASREPGDYTDTQYF

d_call: -
j_call: TRBJ2-4
v_call: TRBV20-1
clone_size: few
cdr3_nt: TGCAGTGTGGGGGGTGGGCACTTC
cdr3_aa: CSVGGGHF

d_call: TRBD2
j_call: TRBJ2-1
v_call: TRBV29-1
clone_size: few
cdr3_nt: TGCAGCGTTGAAAGACTAGCGGGAGGTGGGAACAATGAGCAGTTCTTC
cdr3_aa: CSVERLAGGGNNEQFF

d_call: TRBD1
j_call: TRBJ2-5
v_call: TRBV19
clone_size: once
cdr3_nt: TGTGCCAGTAGTATGCAGGGGGCATGGGAGACCCAGTACTTC
cdr3_aa: CASSMQGAWETQYF

d_call: TRBD1
j_call: TRBJ2-7
v_call: TRBV19
clone_size: -
cdr3_nt: TGTGCCAGTAGTACCGTAACGGGACAGGGGGTTTTCGAGCAGTACTTC
cdr3_aa: CASSTVTGQGVFEQYF

d_call: TRBD1
j_call: TRBJ1-4
v_call: TRBV18
clone_size: -
cdr3_nt: TGTGCCAGCTCACCTTCACGACAGGGATTTAATGAAAAACTGTTTTTT
cdr3_aa: CASSPSRQGFNEKLFF

d_call: -
j_call: TRBJ2-7
v_call: TRBV23-1
clone_size: -
cdr3_nt: TGCGCCAACGGTTCCACAGGGAGCTCCTACGAGCAGTACTTC
cdr3_aa: CANGSTGSSYEQYF

d_call: TRBD1
j_call: TRBJ1-1
v_call: TRBV6-5
clone_size: -
cdr3_nt: TGTGCCAGCAGGCGGGCCGGGACAGAGAACACTGAAGCTTTCTTT
cdr3_aa: CASRRAGTENTEAFF

d_call: -
j_call: TRBJ1-2
v_call: TRBV30
clone_size: few
cdr3_nt: TGTGCCTGGAGTGTTAGCTCCGGTCATGGCTACACCTTC
cdr3_aa: CAWSVSSGHGYTF

d_call: TRBD1
j_call: TRBJ2-1
v_call: TRBV15
clone_size: -
cdr3_nt: TGTGCCACCAGCGCAGACAGGGGCCACAATGAGCAGTTCTTC
cdr3_aa: CATSADRGHNEQFF

d_call: TRBD1
j_call: TRBJ2-6
v_call: TRBV5-1
clone_size: few
cdr3_nt: TGCGCCAGCAGCACCCGGGACAGGGGTATTTGGGCCAACGTCCTGACTTTC
cdr3_aa: CASSTRDRGIWANVLTF

d_call: -
j_call: TRBJ2-2
v_call: TRBV6-1
clone_size: few
cdr3_nt: TGTGCCAGCAGTGAAACATACGGGGAGCTGTTTTTT
cdr3_aa: CASSETYGELFF

d_call: TRBD2
j_call: TRBJ2-1
v_call: TRBV6-1
clone_size: -
cdr3_nt: TGTGCCAGCAGTCCAGGACTAGCGGGAGTCGAGCAGTTCTTC
cdr3_aa: CASSPGLAGVEQFF

d_call: -
j_call: TRBJ2-7
v_call: TRBV12-5
clone_size: -
cdr3_nt: TGTGCTAGCGGGGATTTGGGGGAGCAGTACTTC
cdr3_aa: CASGDLGEQYF

d_call: TRBD2
j_call: TRBJ2-3
v_call: TRBV18
clone_size: -
cdr3_nt: TGTGCCAGCTCAGAGTTGCGAGCGGGAACTGCTGGCACAGATACGCAGTATTTT
cdr3_aa: CASSELRAGTAGTDTQYF

d_call: TRBD1
j_call: TRBJ2-1
v_call: TRBV28
clone_size: -
cdr3_nt: TGTGCCAGCAGTTCGGCCGGGACAGGGAAAAACAATGAGCAGTTCTTC
cdr3_aa: CASSSAGTGKNNEQFF

d_call: TRBD2
j_call: TRBJ2-5
v_call: TRBV9
clone_size: -
cdr3_nt: TGTGCCAGCAGCGCTGGACTAGCGGGAGAAGAGACCCAGTACTTC
cdr3_aa: CASSAGLAGEETQYF

d_call: -
j_call: TRBJ1-1
v_call: TRBV7-2
clone_size: few
cdr3_nt: TGTGCCAGCAGCTTAAGGCAGGTGAACACTGAAGCTTTCTTT
cdr3_aa: CASSLRQVNTEAFF

d_call: TRBD2
j_call: TRBJ2-5
v_call: TRBV7-9
clone_size: few
cdr3_nt: TGTGCCAGCAGCTTACCGGGGGGTGAGACCCAGTACTTC
cdr3_aa: CASSLPGGETQYF

d_call: TRBD2
j_call: TRBJ2-1
v_call: TRBV19
clone_size: -
cdr3_nt: TGTGCCAGTAGGAGGCTAGCGGGAGGGAATGAGCAGTTCTTC
cdr3_aa: CASRRLAGGNEQFF

d_call: TRBD1
j_call: TRBJ1-5
v_call: TRBV28
clone_size: -
cdr3_nt: TGTGCCAGCAGTTTAGGACAGGCACTAAGCAATCAGCCCCAGCATTTT
cdr3_aa: CASSLGQALSNQPQHF

d_call: -
j_call: TRBJ1-2
v_call: TRBV5-1
clone_size: few
cdr3_nt: TGCGCCAGCAGCTCATCCTCGACAGACTATGGCTACACCTTC
cdr3_aa: CASSSSSTDYGYTF

d_call: -
j_call: TRBJ1-1
v_call: TRBV4-3
clone_size: -
cdr3_nt: TGCGCCAGCAGCCAAGATCTACACACTGAAGCTTTCTTT
cdr3_aa: CASSQDLHTEAFF

d_call: -
j_call: TRBJ2-1
v_call: TRBV27
clone_size: -
cdr3_nt: TGTGCCAGCAGTTTATACGGAGATTACAATGAGCAGTTCTTC
cdr3_aa: CASSLYGDYNEQFF

d_call: TRBD2
j_call: TRBJ2-1
v_call: TRBV19
clone_size: -
cdr3_nt: TGTGCCAGTATCCTCGGACTAGCGGGAGGCCACCGAGGGCAGTTCTTC
cdr3_aa: CASILGLAGGHRGQFF

d_call: -
j_call: TRBJ1-1
v_call: TRBV27
clone_size: few
cdr3_nt: TGTGCCAGCAGTTTATCGTGGACGGCAGGGGAAGCTTTCTTT
cdr3_aa: CASSLSWTAGEAFF

d_call: TRBD1
j_call: TRBJ1-2
v_call: TRBV29-1
clone_size: -
cdr3_nt: TGCAGCGTGGACAGGCTGCTGAACTATGGCTACACCTTC
cdr3_aa: CSVDRLLNYGYTF

d_call: -
j_call: TRBJ1-2
v_call: TRBV6-6
clone_size: -
cdr3_nt: TGTGCCAGCAGTTACTCTCACAGGGAGAGCTATGGCTACACCTTC
cdr3_aa: CASSYSHRESYGYTF

d_call: TRBD2
j_call: TRBJ2-7
v_call: TRBV27
clone_size: -
cdr3_nt: TGTGCCAGCAGTTTAGGCTTAGCGGGGACCTACGAGCAGTACTTC
cdr3_aa: CASSLGLAGTYEQYF

d_call: TRBD2
j_call: TRBJ2-7
v_call: TRBV7-9
clone_size: -
cdr3_nt: TGTGCCAGCAGCCAAAAACCGGGACTAGCGGGAGTCATTCCCGAGCAGTACTTC
cdr3_aa: CASSQKPGLAGVIPEQYF

d_call: -
j_call: TRBJ2-1
v_call: TRBV11-2
clone_size: -
cdr3_nt: TGTGCCAGCAGCTTAATGAGACTAAAGGCCCTAGGCAATGAGCAGTTCTTC
cdr3_aa: CASSLMRLKALGNEQFF

d_call: TRBD2
j_call: TRBJ2-7
v_call: TRBV6-1
clone_size: -
cdr3_nt: TGTGCCAGCAGGGAGACTAGCGGGGCCCAAGGGGAGCAGTACTTC
cdr3_aa: CASRETSGAQGEQYF

d_call: -
j_call: TRBJ1-1
v_call: TRBV29-1
clone_size: few
cdr3_nt: TGCAGCGTTAAACCTCGGGGGGGCCGGACTGAAGCTTTCTTT
cdr3_aa: CSVKPRGGRTEAFF

d_call: TRBD2
j_call: TRBJ2-2
v_call: TRBV5-4
clone_size: -
cdr3_nt: TGTGCCAGCAGCACCGCGGGGGTGAACACCGGGGAGCTGTTTTTT
cdr3_aa: CASSTAGVNTGELFF

d_call: TRBD1
j_call: TRBJ2-7
v_call: TRBV30
clone_size: -
cdr3_nt: TGTGCCTGGAAGGGACAGGGTGTCTCCTACGAGCAGTACTTC
cdr3_aa: CAWKGQGVSYEQYF

d_call: -
j_call: TRBJ2-1
v_call: TRBV7-9
clone_size: few
cdr3_nt: TGTGCCAGCAGCTGGCCGACAGCCACTAATGAGCAGTTCTTC
cdr3_aa: CASSWPTATNEQFF

d_call: TRBD1
j_call: TRBJ1-4
v_call: TRBV7-9
clone_size: -
cdr3_nt: TGTGCCAGCACCCCCCCCGGGACAGTTAATGAAAAACTGTTTTTT
cdr3_aa: CASTPPGTVNEKLFF

d_call: TRBD2
j_call: TRBJ2-3
v_call: TRBV7-9
clone_size: -
cdr3_nt: TGTGCCAGCAGCGCCATAGCGGGAGTCGCAGATACGCAGTATTTT
cdr3_aa: CASSAIAGVADTQYF

d_call: -
j_call: TRBJ2-3
v_call: TRBV30
clone_size: -
cdr3_nt: TGTGCCTGGAGTGTGAGAGATACGCAGTATTTT
cdr3_aa: CAWSVRDTQYF

d_call: TRBD1
j_call: TRBJ2-7
v_call: TRBV7-2
clone_size: -
cdr3_nt: TGTGCCAGCTCCCGGGACAGGGCCCACGAGCAGTACTTC
cdr3_aa: CASSRDRAHEQYF

d_call: -
j_call: TRBJ2-5
v_call: TRBV28
clone_size: -
cdr3_nt: TGTGCCAGCAGTGCCGGGAGCGCGGGGGAGACCCAGTACTTC
cdr3_aa: CASSAGSAGETQYF

d_call: -
j_call: TRBJ2-7
v_call: TRBV18
clone_size: few
cdr3_nt: TGTGCCAGCTCACCACCGAGCGGTACCTACGAGCAGTACTTC
cdr3_aa: CASSPPSGTYEQYF

d_call: TRBD1
j_call: TRBJ2-1
v_call: TRBV7-8
clone_size: -
cdr3_nt: TGTGCCAGCAGCTTGACAGGGATTAGGTACAATGAGCAGTTCTTC
cdr3_aa: CASSLTGIRYNEQFF

d_call: -
j_call: TRBJ2-1
v_call: TRBV7-9
clone_size: -
cdr3_nt: TGTGCCAGCACCTTCACGGGAGAAAATGAGCAGTTCTTC
cdr3_aa: CASTFTGENEQFF

d_call: TRBD2
j_call: TRBJ2-6
v_call: TRBV5-1
clone_size: -
cdr3_nt: TGCGCCAGCAGGGTACTAGCGAACTCTGGGGCCAACGTCCTGACTTTC
cdr3_aa: CASRVLANSGANVLTF

d_call: -
j_call: TRBJ2-3
v_call: TRBV13
clone_size: few
cdr3_nt: TGTGCCAGCAGCCTATCAACGGGATCAGATACGCAGTATTTT
cdr3_aa: CASSLSTGSDTQYF

d_call: -
j_call: TRBJ2-5
v_call: TRBV18
clone_size: few
cdr3_nt: TGTGCCAGCTCACCTGCTTGGGAGAAAGAGACCCAGTACTTC
cdr3_aa: CASSPAWEKETQYF

d_call: -
j_call: TRBJ1-2
v_call: TRBV30
clone_size: -
cdr3_nt: TGTGCCTGGAGAGACAGCCCCTATGGCTACACCTTC
cdr3_aa: CAWRDSPYGYTF

d_call: TRBD2
j_call: TRBJ2-1
v_call: TRBV7-6
clone_size: few
cdr3_nt: TGTGCCAGCAGCTTAGCCGGACTAGAGTACAATGAGCAGTTCTTC
cdr3_aa: CASSLAGLEYNEQFF

d_call: -
j_call: TRBJ2-6
v_call: TRBV6-4
clone_size: -
cdr3_nt: TGTGCCAGCCGGGACTCTGGGGCCAACGTCCTGACTTTC
cdr3_aa: CASRDSGANVLTF

d_call: TRBD1
j_call: TRBJ2-7
v_call: TRBV7-9
clone_size: -
cdr3_nt: TGTGCCAGCAGCTTTCGGGACAGGCCCTACGAGCAGTACTTC
cdr3_aa: CASSFRDRPYEQYF

d_call: -
j_call: TRBJ1-2
v_call: TRBV25-1
clone_size: few
cdr3_nt: TGTGCCAGCAGTGGGGGAATTACCAGGGAGGCTAACTATGGCTACACCTTC
cdr3_aa: CASSGGITREANYGYTF

d_call: -
j_call: TRBJ1-5
v_call: TRBV5-6
clone_size: -
cdr3_nt: TGTGCCAGCAGCTTGGGTACCCGAGTGCGGCACCAGCCCCAGCATTTT
cdr3_aa: CASSLGTRVRHQPQHF

d_call: -
j_call: TRBJ2-2
v_call: TRBV29-1
clone_size: -
cdr3_nt: TGCAGCGCTGCCCTCGGGGCTAGCGCCACCGGGGAGCTGTTTTTT
cdr3_aa: CSAALGASATGELFF

d_call: -
j_call: TRBJ1-1
v_call: TRBV27
clone_size: few
cdr3_nt: TGTGCCAGCAGTTTGATCTGGGGGGTGGGCACTGAAGCTTTCTTT
cdr3_aa: CASSLIWGVGTEAFF

d_call: TRBD2
j_call: TRBJ2-1
v_call: TRBV5-1
clone_size: -
cdr3_nt: TGCGCCAGCAGCTTGCGGACTAGCGGGCACAATGAGCAGTTCTTC
cdr3_aa: CASSLRTSGHNEQFF